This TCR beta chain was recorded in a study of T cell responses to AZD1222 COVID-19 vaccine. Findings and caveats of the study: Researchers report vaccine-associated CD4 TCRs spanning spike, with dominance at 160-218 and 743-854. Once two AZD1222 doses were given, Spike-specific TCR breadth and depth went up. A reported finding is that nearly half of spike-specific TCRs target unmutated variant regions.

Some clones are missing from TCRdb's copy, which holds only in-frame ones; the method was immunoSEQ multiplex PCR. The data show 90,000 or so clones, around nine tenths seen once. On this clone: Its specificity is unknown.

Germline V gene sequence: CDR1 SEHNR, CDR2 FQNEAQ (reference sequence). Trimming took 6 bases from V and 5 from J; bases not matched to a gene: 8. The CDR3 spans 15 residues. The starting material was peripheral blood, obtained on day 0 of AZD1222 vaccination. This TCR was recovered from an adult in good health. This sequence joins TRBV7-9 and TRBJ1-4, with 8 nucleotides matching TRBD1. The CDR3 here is CASSSRQGLNEKLFF. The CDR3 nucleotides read TGTGCCAGCAGTTCACGACAGGGGTTGAATGAAAAACTGTTTTTT.